Detailed here is one T cell receptor (beta chain). No antigen is known for it. The sample belongs to a study of CD8+ T cells in alopecia areata. Overall study: Affected scalp percentage gauged treated patients' severity. Broader study findings: Affected scalp, especially in alopecia totalis/universalis, had a higher clonality than normal scalp did.

The sample's treatment: oral pan-JAK inhibitor, 5-10 mg twice daily. Sorted out of PBMCs were CD4+ T cells and CD8+ T cells. After isolation, RNA underwent reverse transcription to generate cDNA as the sequencing template. Sequencing was performed with immunoSEQ multiplex PCR; in TCRdb, only in-frame clones are kept and a portion is missing. The sample shows about 180,000 clones, about 47% of them seen only once. Looked up from germline, CDR1 is SGHRS and CDR2 is YFSETQ. This CDR3 spans 15 amino acids. Trimming took 0 bases from V and 9 from J, leaving 13 bases between them. Sequences were derived from CD8+ T cells sorted from blood, sampled between weeks 51 and 54, from a patient treated with tofacitinib. The chain carries TRBV5-1 and TRBJ1-6; D remains ambiguous. The clonotype was recovered from a human donor with alopecia areata. The CDR3 sequence: CASSLGTHVGSPLHF. The CDR3 region has the DNA TGCGCCAGCAGCTTGGGTACTCACGTTGGTTCACCCCTCCACTTT.